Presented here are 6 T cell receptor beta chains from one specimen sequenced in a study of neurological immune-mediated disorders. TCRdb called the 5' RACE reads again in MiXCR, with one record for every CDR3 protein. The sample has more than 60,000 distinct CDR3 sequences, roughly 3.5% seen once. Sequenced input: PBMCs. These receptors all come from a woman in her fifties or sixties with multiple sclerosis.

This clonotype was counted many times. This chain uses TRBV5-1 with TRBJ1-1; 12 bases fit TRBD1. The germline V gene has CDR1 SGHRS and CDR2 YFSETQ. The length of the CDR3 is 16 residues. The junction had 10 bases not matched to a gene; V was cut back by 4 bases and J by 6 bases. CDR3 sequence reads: CASSRGTGGPMAEAFF. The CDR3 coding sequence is TGCGCCAGCAGCCGCGGGACAGGGGGCCCGATGGCTGAAGCTTTCTTT. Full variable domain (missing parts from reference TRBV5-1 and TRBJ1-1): KAGVTQTPRYLIKTRGQQVTLSCSPISGHRSVSWYQQTPGQGLQFLFEYFSETQRNKGNFPGRFSGRQFSNSRSEMNVSTLELGDSALYLCASSRGTGGPMAEAFFGQGTRLTVV.

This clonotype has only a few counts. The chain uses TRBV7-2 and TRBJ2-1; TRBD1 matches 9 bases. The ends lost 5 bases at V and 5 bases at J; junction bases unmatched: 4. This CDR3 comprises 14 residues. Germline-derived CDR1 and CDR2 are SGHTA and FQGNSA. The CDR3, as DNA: TGTGCCAGCAGCCGACAGGGGGATAACAATGAGCAGTTCTTC. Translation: CASSRQGDNNEQFF.

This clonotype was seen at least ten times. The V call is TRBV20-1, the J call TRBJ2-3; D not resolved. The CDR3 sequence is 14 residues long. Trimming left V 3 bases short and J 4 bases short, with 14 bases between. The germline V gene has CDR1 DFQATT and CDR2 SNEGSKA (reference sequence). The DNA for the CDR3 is TGCAGTGCTAGGGGCGAAGAGGTGGCAGATACGCAGTATTTT. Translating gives CSARGEEVADTQYF.

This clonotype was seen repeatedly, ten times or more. The CDR3 region has the DNA TGCAGCGTCACGATTTTAGCGGGAGGCCGTATCGACAATGAGCAGTTCTTC. Translation gives CSVTILAGGRIDNEQFF. The chain combines TRBV29-1 with TRBJ2-1, with 10 bases aligning to TRBD2. The ends lost 6 bases at V and 5 bases at J; junction bases unmatched: 16. CDR1 and CDR2 (germline): SQVTM, ANQGSEA. The length of the CDR3 is 17 residues.

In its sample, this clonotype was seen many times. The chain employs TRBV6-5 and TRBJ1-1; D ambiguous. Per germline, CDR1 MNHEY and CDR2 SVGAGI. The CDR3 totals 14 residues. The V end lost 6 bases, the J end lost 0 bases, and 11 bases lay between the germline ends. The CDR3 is CASRNGVMNTEAFF. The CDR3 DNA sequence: TGTGCCAGCAGAAACGGTGTCATGAACACTGAAGCTTTCTTT.

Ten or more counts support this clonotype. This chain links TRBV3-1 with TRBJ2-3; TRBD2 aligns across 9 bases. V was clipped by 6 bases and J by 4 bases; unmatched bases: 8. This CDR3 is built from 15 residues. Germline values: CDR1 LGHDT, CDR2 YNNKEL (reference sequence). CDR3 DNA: TGTGCCAGCAGTTCTAGCGGGAACCCTCCAGATACGCAGTATTTT. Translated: CASSSSGNPPDTQYF.